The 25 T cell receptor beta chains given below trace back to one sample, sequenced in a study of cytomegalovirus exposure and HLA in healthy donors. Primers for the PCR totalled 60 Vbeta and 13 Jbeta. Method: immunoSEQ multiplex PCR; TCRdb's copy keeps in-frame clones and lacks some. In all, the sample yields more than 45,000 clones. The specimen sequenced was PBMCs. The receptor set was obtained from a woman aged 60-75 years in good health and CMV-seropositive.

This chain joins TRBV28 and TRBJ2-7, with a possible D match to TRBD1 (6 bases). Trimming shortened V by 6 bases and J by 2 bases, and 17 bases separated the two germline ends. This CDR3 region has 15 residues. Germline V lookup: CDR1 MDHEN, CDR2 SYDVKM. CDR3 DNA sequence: TGTGCCAGCAGCTTGGGTGGGACACCGGCCTACGAGCAGTACTTC. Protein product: CASSLGGTPAYEQYF.

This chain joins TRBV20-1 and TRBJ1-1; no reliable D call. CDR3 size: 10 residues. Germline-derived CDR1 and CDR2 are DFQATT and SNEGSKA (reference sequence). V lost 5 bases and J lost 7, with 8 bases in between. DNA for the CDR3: TGCAGTGCTCCAGACATTGAAGCTTTCTTT. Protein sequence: CSAPDIEAFF.

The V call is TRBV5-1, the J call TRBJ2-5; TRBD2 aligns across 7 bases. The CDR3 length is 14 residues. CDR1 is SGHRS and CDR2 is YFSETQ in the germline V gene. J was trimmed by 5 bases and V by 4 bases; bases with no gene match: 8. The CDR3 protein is CASSQLAGGETQYF. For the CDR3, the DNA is TGCGCCAGCAGCCAACTAGCCGGGGGGGAGACCCAGTACTTC.

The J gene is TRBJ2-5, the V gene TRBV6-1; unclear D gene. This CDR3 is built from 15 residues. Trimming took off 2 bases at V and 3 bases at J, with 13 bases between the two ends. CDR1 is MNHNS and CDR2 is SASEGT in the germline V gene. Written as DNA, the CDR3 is TGTGCCAGCAGTGAAAGTCAGAGCAGGAAAGAGACCCAGTACTTC. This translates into CASSESQSRKETQYF.

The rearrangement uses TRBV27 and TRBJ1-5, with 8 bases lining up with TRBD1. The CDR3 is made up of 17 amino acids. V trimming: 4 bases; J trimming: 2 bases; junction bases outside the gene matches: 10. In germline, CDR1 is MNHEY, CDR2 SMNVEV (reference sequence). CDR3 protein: CASSWTGSGPGNQPQHF. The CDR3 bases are TGTGCCAGCAGTTGGACAGGGTCAGGTCCGGGCAATCAGCCCCAGCATTTT.

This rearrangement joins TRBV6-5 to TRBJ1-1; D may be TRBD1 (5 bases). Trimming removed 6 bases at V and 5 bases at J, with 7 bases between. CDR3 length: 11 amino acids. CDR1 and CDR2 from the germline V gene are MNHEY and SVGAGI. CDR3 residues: CASSRGTEAFF. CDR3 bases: TGTGCCAGCAGCCGGGGGACTGAAGCTTTCTTT.

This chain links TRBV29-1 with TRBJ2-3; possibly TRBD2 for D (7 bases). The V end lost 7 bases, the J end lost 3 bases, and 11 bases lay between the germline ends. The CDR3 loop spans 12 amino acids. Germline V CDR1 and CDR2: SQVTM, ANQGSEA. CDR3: CSGRGGTDTQYF. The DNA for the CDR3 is TGCAGCGGGAGGGGGGGAACAGATACGCAGTATTTT.

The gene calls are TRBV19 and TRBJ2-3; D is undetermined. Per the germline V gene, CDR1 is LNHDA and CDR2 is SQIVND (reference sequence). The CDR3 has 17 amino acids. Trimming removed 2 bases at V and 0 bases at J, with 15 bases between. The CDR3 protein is CASSISRSYSSTDTQYF. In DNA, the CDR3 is TGTGCCAGTAGTATAAGCAGGTCCTACTCTAGCACAGATACGCAGTATTTT.

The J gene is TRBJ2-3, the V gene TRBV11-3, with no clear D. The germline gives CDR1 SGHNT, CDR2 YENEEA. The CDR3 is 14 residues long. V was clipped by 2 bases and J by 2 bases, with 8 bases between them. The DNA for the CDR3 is TGTGCCAGCAGCTTAAACACATTCACAGATACGCAGTATTTT. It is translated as CASSLNTFTDTQYF.

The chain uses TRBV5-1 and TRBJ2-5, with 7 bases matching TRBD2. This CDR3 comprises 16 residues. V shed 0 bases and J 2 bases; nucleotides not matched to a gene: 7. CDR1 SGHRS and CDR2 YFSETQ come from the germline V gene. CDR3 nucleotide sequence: TGCGCCAGCAGCTTGGCCCCTGGGGAGGGACAAGAGACCCAGTACTTC. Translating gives CASSLAPGEGQETQYF.

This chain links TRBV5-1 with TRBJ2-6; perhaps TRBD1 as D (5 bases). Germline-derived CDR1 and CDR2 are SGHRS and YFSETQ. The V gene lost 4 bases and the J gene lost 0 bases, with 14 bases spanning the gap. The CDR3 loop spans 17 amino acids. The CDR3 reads CASSHTTTASGANVLTF. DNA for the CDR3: TGCGCCAGCAGCCATACAACGACAGCCTCTGGGGCCAACGTCCTGACTTTC.

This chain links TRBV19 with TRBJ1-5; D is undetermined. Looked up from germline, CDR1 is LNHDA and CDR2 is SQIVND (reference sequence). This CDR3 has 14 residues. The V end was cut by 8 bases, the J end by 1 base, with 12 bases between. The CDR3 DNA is TGTGCCAGTCATCTGGGAGGAAGCAATCAGCCCCAGCATTTT. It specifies CASHLGGSNQPQHF.

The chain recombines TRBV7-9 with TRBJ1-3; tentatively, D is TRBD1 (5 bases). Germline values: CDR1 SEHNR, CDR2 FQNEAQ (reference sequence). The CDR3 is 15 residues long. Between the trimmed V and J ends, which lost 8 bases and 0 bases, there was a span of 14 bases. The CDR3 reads CASFRWGLSGNTIYF. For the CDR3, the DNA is TGTGCCAGCTTCCGGTGGGGACTCTCTGGAAACACCATATATTTT.

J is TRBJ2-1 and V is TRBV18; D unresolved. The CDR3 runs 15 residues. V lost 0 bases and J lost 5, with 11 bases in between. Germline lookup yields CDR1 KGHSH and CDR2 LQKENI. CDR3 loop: CASSPPISGNNEQFF. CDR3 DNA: TGTGCCAGCTCACCACCGATTTCGGGTAACAATGAGCAGTTCTTC.

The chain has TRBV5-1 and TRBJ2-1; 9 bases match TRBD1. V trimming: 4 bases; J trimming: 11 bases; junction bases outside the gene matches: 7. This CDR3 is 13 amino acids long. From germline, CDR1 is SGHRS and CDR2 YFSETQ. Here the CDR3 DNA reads TGCGCCAGCAGCCCAACGGACAGGGGTAAGCAGTTCTTC. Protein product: CASSPTDRGKQFF. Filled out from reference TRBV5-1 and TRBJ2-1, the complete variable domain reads KAGVTQTPRYLIKTRGQQVTLSCSPISGHRSVSWYQQTPGQGLQFLFEYFSETQRNKGNFPGRFSGRQFSNSRSEMNVSTLELGDSALYLCASSPTDRGKQFFGPGTRLTVL.

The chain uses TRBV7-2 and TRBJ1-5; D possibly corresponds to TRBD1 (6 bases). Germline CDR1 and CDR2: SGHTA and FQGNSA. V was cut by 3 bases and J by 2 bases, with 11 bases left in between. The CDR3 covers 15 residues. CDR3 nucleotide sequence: TGTGCCAGCAGCTTTGGGGGCCGGGGCAATCAGCCCCAGCATTTT. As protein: CASSFGGRGNQPQHF.

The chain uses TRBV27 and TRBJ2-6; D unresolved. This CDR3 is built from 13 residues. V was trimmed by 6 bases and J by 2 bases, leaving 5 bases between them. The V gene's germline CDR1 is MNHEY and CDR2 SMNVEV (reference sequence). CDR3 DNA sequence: TGTGCCAGCAGAATAGCTGGGGCCAACGTCCTGACTTTC. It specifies CASRIAGANVLTF.

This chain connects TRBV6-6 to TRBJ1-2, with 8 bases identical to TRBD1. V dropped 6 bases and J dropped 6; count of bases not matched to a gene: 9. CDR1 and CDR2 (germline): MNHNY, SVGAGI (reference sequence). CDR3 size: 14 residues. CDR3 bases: TGTGCCAGCAGCACAGGGGGATCGGGGGATGGCTACACCTTC. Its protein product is CASSTGGSGDGYTF.

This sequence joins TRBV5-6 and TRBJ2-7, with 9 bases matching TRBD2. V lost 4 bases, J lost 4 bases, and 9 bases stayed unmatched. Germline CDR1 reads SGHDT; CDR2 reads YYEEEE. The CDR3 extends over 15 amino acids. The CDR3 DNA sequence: TGTGCCAGCAGCAGCCCGACTAGCGGCATTTACGAGCAGTACTTC. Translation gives CASSSPTSGIYEQYF.

The CDR3 protein is CASGPEGGYEQYF. For the CDR3, the DNA is TGTGCTAGTGGTCCCGAAGGAGGGTACGAGCAGTACTTC. The V and J genes are TRBV12-5 and TRBJ2-7, with D perhaps TRBD2 (6 bases). Germline CDR1 LGHNT, CDR2 FRNRAP. Trimming stripped 5 bases from V and 4 bases from J, with 12 bases between. The CDR3 covers 13 residues.

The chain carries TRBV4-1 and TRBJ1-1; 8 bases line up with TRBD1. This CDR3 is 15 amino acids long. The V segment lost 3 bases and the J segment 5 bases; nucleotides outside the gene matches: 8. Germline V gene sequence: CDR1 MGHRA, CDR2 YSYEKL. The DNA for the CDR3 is TGCGCCAGCAGCCAGGCTCAAACAGGGGGGACTGAAGCTTTCTTT. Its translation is CASSQAQTGGTEAFF.

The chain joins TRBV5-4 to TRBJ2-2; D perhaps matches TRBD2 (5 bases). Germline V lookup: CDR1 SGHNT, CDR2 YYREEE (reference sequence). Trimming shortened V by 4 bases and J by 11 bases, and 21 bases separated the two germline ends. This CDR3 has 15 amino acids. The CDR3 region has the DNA TGTGCCAGCAGCCCCCAGAATACCCTCCGGGGAGAGCTGTTTTTT. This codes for CASSPQNTLRGELFF.

As DNA, the CDR3 is TGTGCCAGTAGTATCGGGGGATCCGGGGAGCTGTTTTTT. Translated: CASSIGGSGELFF. The chain uses TRBV19 and TRBJ2-2, with D perhaps matching TRBD2 (6 bases). Trimming stripped 3 bases from V and 6 bases from J, with 8 bases between. This CDR3 is 13 amino acids long. Germline V CDR1 and CDR2: LNHDA, SQIVND (reference sequence).

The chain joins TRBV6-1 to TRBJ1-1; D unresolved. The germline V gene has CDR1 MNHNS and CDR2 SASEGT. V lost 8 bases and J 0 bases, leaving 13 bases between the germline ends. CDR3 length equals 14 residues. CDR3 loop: CASEDAGLNTEAFF. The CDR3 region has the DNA TGTGCCAGCGAAGACGCGGGCCTGAACACTGAAGCTTTCTTT.

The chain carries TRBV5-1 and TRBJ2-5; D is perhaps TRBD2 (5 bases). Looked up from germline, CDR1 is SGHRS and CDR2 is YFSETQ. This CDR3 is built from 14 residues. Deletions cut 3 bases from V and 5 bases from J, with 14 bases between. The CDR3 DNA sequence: TGCGCCAGCAGCTCGGGGTCCAGCCAGGAGACCCAGTACTTC. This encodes CASSSGSSQETQYF.